This TCR beta chain was observed in a study of blood T cells in healthy people across ages. Study-wide context: Capture by template switching was about one barcoded beta molecule per two T cells.

A J-beta primer mix and a sample-barcoded 5' primer were used in a second PCR of about 7 to 11 cycles. Any given sample supplied a minimum of 3 million CDR3-containing paired-end reads. TCRdb passed the 5' RACE reads through MiXCR, listing each CDR3 protein once. The repertoire holds some 1.1 million distinct CDR3 sequences, with roughly two fifths as singletons. Germline trimming cut 2 bases from V and 0 bases from J; bases unmatched to any gene: 10. This CDR3 has 18 residues. CDR1 is DFQATT, CDR2 SNEGSKA, per germline (reference sequence). Study-wide points: Observed TCR beta diversity showed a strong correlation with the percentage of naive T cells as measured by flow cytometry.

Note on this clonotype: No antigen is known for it.

The sequenced sample was blood. V gene TRBV20-1 combines with J gene TRBJ2-3, with TRBD2 matching over 11 bases. The receptor's source is a man aged 18 to 35 in good health. The CDR3 DNA follows: TGCAGTGCTAGAAGTGGTCTAGCGGGGGGTAGTAGCACAGATACGCAGTATTTT. Translating gives CSARSGLAGGSSTDTQYF.